This entry lists 25 T cell receptor beta chains sequenced from one sample in a study of graft-versus-host responses after intestinal transplantation. The method was immunoSEQ multiplex PCR; TCRdb's version includes in-frame clones alone and lacks a portion of them. The sample lists about 21,000 clones; around three fifths were seen once. The sequencing used alloreactive CD4+ T cells from a mixed lymphocyte reaction culture, collected before intestinal transplant. Stated subset: CFSE-low proliferating T cells sorted from approximately 6-day pre-transplant mixed lymphocyte reaction (GvH or HvG direction). The receptor source for this set is a human patient who received an intestinal transplant.

The chain employs TRBV7-2 and TRBJ2-4; TRBD1 agrees at 8 bases. After removal of 1 base from V and 8 bases from J, the junction contained 7 bases not matched to a gene. The CDR3 covers 15 residues. Germline loops: CDR1 SGHTA, CDR2 FQGNSA. CDR3 in DNA: TGTGCCAGCAGCTTAGATCAGGGGGCGCTGGACATTCAGTACTTC. Its protein is CASSLDQGALDIQYF.

Only one count was recorded for this clone. The J gene is TRBJ1-1, the V gene TRBV15; D gene uncertain. Germline loops: CDR1 LNHNV, CDR2 YYDKDF (reference sequence). V was clipped by 0 bases and J by 10 bases, with 9 bases between them. The CDR3 length is 12 residues. In DNA, the CDR3 is TGTGCCACCAGCAGAGATCGGGATGGAGCTTTCTTT. Protein: CATSRDRDGAFF.

The chain couples TRBV9 to TRBJ1-5; 9 bases agree with TRBD1. The V gene's germline CDR1 is SGDLS and CDR2 YYNGEE. The CDR3 has 18 residues. Unmatched junction bases numbered 12, after V lost 1 base and J lost 4 bases. CDR3 sequence: CASSVKGTGCVVNQPQHF. The CDR3 coding sequence is TGTGCCAGCAGCGTAAAAGGGACAGGGTGTGTCGTAAATCAGCCCCAGCATTTT.

Only a few counts were recorded for this clone. CDR3 nucleotides: TGTGCCTGGAGTTCCGGGACAGCCACCTACGAGCAGTACTTC. Amino acids: CAWSSGTATYEQYF. The chain couples TRBV30 to TRBJ2-7; 7 bases match TRBD1. The J segment lost 2 bases and the V segment lost 2 bases, leaving 6 bases of the junction unmatched. CDR3 size: 14 residues. Germline CDR1 and CDR2: GTSNPN and SVGIG (reference sequence).

The chain carries TRBV10-3 and TRBJ1-5; 7 bases match TRBD1. The CDR3 is made up of 14 amino acids. The germline gives CDR1 ENHRY, CDR2 SYGVKD. V lost 9 bases, J lost 3 bases, and 8 bases stayed unmatched. DNA of the CDR3: TGTGCCATTGGGGGGACAGAGATCAATCAGCCCCAGCATTTT. It yields the protein CAIGGTEINQPQHF.

This clone was counted a single time. The rearrangement links TRBV11-2 to TRBJ1-4, with D uncertain. The CDR3 has 15 amino acids. V was clipped by 5 bases and J by 8 bases, with 18 bases between them. In germline, CDR1 is SGHAT, CDR2 FQNNGV. CDR3 protein: CASSPEVRLKEKLFF. In DNA, the CDR3 is TGTGCCAGCAGCCCCGAGGTCCGACTGAAAGAAAAACTGTTTTTT. Based on the CDR3 plus reference TRBV11-2 and TRBJ1-4, the full variable domain is EAGVAQSPRYKIIEKRQSVAFWCNPISGHATLYWYQQILGQGPKLLIQFQNNGVVDDSQLPKDRFSAERLKGVDSTLKIQPAKLEDSAVYLCASSPEVRLKEKLFFGSGTQLSVL.

The chain links TRBV7-9 to TRBJ2-3; 7 bases map to TRBD2. V was pared by 2 bases and J by 2 bases, with 16 bases of the junction left unmatched. Per germline, CDR1 SEHNR and CDR2 FQNEAQ (reference sequence). CDR3 length equals 19 residues. The DNA of the CDR3 is TGTGCCAGCAGCTTATTTTTAGGGGTCGTACTAGCGAACACAGATACGCAGTATTTT. Protein: CASSLFLGVVLANTDTQYF. Combining the CDR3 with reference TRBV7-9 and TRBJ2-3 gives the whole variable domain DTGVSQNPRHKITKRGQNVTFRCDPISEHNRLYWYRQTLGQGPEFLTYFQNEAQLEKSRLLSDRFSAERPKGSFSTLEIQRTEQGDSAMYLCASSLFLGVVLANTDTQYFGPGTRLTVL.

The rearrangement links TRBV5-1 to TRBJ1-1, with 8 bases lining up with TRBD1. The CDR3 covers 14 residues. The ends lost 5 bases at V and 1 base at J; junction bases unmatched: 4. CDR1 is SGHRS and CDR2 is YFSETQ in the germline V gene. CDR3 in amino acids: CASSFDRGNTEAFF. The CDR3 DNA reads as TGCGCCAGCAGTTTCGACAGGGGGAACACTGAAGCTTTCTTT.

This clone was observed a handful of times. The gene calls are TRBV4-2 and TRBJ1-4; TRBD1 matches 7 bases. The CDR3 runs to 16 residues. V lost 0 bases and J lost 2; bases outside the gene matches: 3. CDR1 is LGHNA, CDR2 YNFKEQ, per germline. CDR3 in amino acids: CASSQDGTVTNEKLFF. The DNA of the CDR3 is TGTGCCAGCAGCCAAGATGGGACAGTGACTAATGAAAAACTGTTTTTT.

The chain combines TRBV7-9 with TRBJ2-3; 10 nucleotides match TRBD2. Germline trimming cut 2 bases from V and 0 bases from J; bases unmatched to any gene: 8. The CDR3 spans 18 residues. Germline V lookup: CDR1 SEHNR, CDR2 FQNEAQ (reference sequence). CDR3 sequence (DNA): TGTGCCAGCAGCTTAACTTTTACTAGCGGGGATAGCACAGATACGCAGTATTTT. Encoded protein: CASSLTFTSGDSTDTQYF.

This clone was detected only a few times. V gene TRBV6-5 combines with J gene TRBJ1-4, with 8 nucleotides matching TRBD1. The CDR3 contains 14 residues. The V segment lost 6 bases and the J segment 8 bases; nucleotides outside the gene matches: 8. Germline loops: CDR1 MNHEY, CDR2 SVGAGI. The CDR3 region has the DNA TGTGCCAGCAGCCAGGACAGGGTCCGGGAAAAACTGTTTTTT. This gives the protein CASSQDRVREKLFF.

In this sample, this clone turned up a few times. CDR3 DNA sequence: TGCGCCAGCAGGGCCGGGATTCTCTCCTACAATGAGCAGTTCTTC. Protein: CASRAGILSYNEQFF. V gene TRBV10-2 combines with J gene TRBJ2-1; D perhaps matches TRBD2 (5 bases). This CDR3 has 15 amino acids. Germline V gene data show CDR1 as WSHSY and CDR2 as SAAADI. The V end was cut by 6 bases, the J end by 0 bases, with 12 bases between.

This chain uses TRBV6-1 with TRBJ1-4, with TRBD1 matching 8 bases. The germline gives CDR1 MNHNS, CDR2 SASEGT. The CDR3 extends over 14 amino acids. V gave up 5 bases and J gave up 6 bases; unmatched junction bases: 5. In DNA, the CDR3 is TGTGCCAGCAGTTATTACAGGGGGGATGAAAAACTGTTTTTT. Protein: CASSYYRGDEKLFF.

This clone occurred once. The V call is TRBV19, the J call TRBJ1-5; TRBD1 aligns across 7 bases. The CDR3 length is 15 residues. Per the germline V gene, CDR1 is LNHDA and CDR2 is SQIVND (reference sequence). With V trimmed by 5 bases and J by 7 bases, 11 bases remained unmatched. The CDR3 protein is CASSPTTGLGQPQHF. The CDR3 DNA follows: TGTGCCAGTAGTCCGACGACAGGGCTAGGCCAGCCCCAGCATTTT.

The count of this clone is one. This sequence joins TRBV10-3 and TRBJ1-2, with D possibly TRBD1 on 6 matching bases. The V gene lost 2 bases and the J gene lost 4 bases, with 11 bases spanning the gap. This CDR3 is built from 14 residues. The germline V gene encodes CDR1 ENHRY and CDR2 SYGVKD. CDR3: CAISEQGSGYGYTF. For the CDR3, the DNA is TGTGCCATCAGTGAGCAGGGGTCGGGCTATGGCTACACCTTC.

The rearrangement uses TRBV7-7 and TRBJ2-2, with D uncertain. The CDR3 contains 13 residues. V was clipped by 5 bases and J by 7 bases, with 11 bases between them. From germline, CDR1 is SSHAT and CDR2 FNYEAQ (reference sequence). The CDR3: CASSPHRSGELFF. The DNA of the CDR3 is TGTGCCAGCAGCCCGCACAGAAGCGGGGAGCTGTTTTTT. The full variable domain, completed using reference TRBV7-7 and TRBJ2-2, is GAGVSQSPRYKVTKRGQDVTLRCDPISSHATLYWYQQALGQGPEFLTYFNYEAQPDKSGLPSDRFSAERPEGSISTLTIQRTEQRDSAMYRCASSPHRSGELFFGEGSRLTVL.

This chain uses TRBV10-1 with TRBJ2-3; 8 bases match TRBD2. The germline V gene encodes CDR1 WNHNN and CDR2 SYGVQD (reference sequence). Trimming took 3 bases from V and 0 from J; bases not matched to a gene: 8. The CDR3 extends over 17 amino acids. The DNA of the CDR3 is TGCGCCAGCAGTGATGCTCCTGGGACTAGAAGCACAGATACGCAGTATTTT. Protein: CASSDAPGTRSTDTQYF.

The chain carries TRBV4-1 and TRBJ2-5; TRBD2 agrees at 9 bases. The germline CDR1 and CDR2 sequences are MGHRA and YSYEKL. V shed 0 bases and J 4 bases; nucleotides not matched to a gene: 3. The CDR3 length is 15 residues. In DNA form, the CDR3 reads TGCGCCAGCAGCCAAGACGGTAGCGGGAGAGAGACCCAGTACTTC. Residues: CASSQDGSGRETQYF.

This clone came up once. The V call is TRBV5-4, the J call TRBJ2-5; 11 nucleotides match TRBD2. The CDR3 length is 16 residues. V was clipped by 4 bases and J by 1 base; unmatched bases: 6. Germline assignment: CDR1 SGHNT and CDR2 YYREEE (reference sequence). The CDR3 region is CASSLGLAGGQETQYF. CDR3 bases: TGTGCCAGCAGCCTTGGACTAGCGGGCGGCCAAGAGACCCAGTACTTC. Filled out from reference TRBV5-4 and TRBJ2-5, the complete variable domain reads ETGVTQSPTHLIKTRGQQVTLRCSSQSGHNTVSWYQQALGQGPQFIFQYYREEENGRGNFPPRFSGLQFPNYSSELNVNALELDDSALYLCASSLGLAGGQETQYFGPGTRLLVL.

This chain joins TRBV6-6 and TRBJ2-1; perhaps TRBD1 as D (6 bases). This CDR3 is 13 amino acids long. Germline lookup yields CDR1 MNHNY and CDR2 SVGAGI (reference sequence). V was trimmed by 7 bases and J by 8 bases, leaving 15 bases between them. For the CDR3, the DNA is TGTGCCAGCACCTCTTTCGACAGGTATGAGCAGTTCTTC. This codes for CASTSFDRYEQFF.

This chain links TRBV10-3 with TRBJ1-2; 7 bases match TRBD1. The V segment lost 6 bases and the J segment 2 bases; nucleotides outside the gene matches: 12. The CDR3 is 16 amino acids. Germline CDR1 reads ENHRY; CDR2 reads SYGVKD. The DNA of the CDR3 is TGTGCCATCAGCCCGAATGGACAGGAGTGGAACTATGGCTACACCTTC. Its protein is CAISPNGQEWNYGYTF.

The chain couples TRBV18 to TRBJ1-5, with 7 bases fitting TRBD1. The ends lost 5 bases at V and 6 bases at J; junction bases unmatched: 10. The CDR3 is 15 residues long. Germline V gene sequence: CDR1 KGHSH, CDR2 LQKENI. CDR3 residues: CASSATTGRGQPQHF. The CDR3 nucleotides are TGTGCCAGCTCAGCGACGACAGGGCGAGGTCAGCCCCAGCATTTT.

This chain connects TRBV6-1 to TRBJ1-1; tentative D call: TRBD1 (6 bases). This CDR3 comprises 13 residues. V gave up 6 bases and J gave up 0 bases, with 8 bases separating them. The germline V gene has CDR1 MNHNS and CDR2 SASEGT. As DNA, the CDR3 is TGTGCCAGCAGGGGACATTTGAACACTGAAGCTTTCTTT. It translates to CASRGHLNTEAFF.

This clone was seen only a few times. One end of the junction is discordant with germline, which a read error may explain. The V call is TRBV2, the J call TRBJ1-3, with D possibly TRBD1 on 5 matching bases. Germline CDR1 is SNHLY and CDR2 is FYNNEI. The CDR3 is made up of 11 amino acids. The CDR3 region has the DNA TGTGCCAGCAGTGAAGCTATGACAGTAAATTTT. Translating gives CASSEAMTVNF.

This chain uses TRBV30 with TRBJ2-7, with D perhaps matching TRBD2 (6 bases). The V and J ends lost 7 bases and 3 bases respectively, with 16 bases between them. This CDR3 is 13 amino acids long. Germline V gene sequence: CDR1 GTSNPN, CDR2 SVGIG (reference sequence). The DNA of the CDR3 is TGTGCCTCAGGAGGGGAGAGTGGCTACGAGCAGTACTTC. Amino acid sequence: CASGGESGYEQYF.